The 23 T cell receptor beta chains listed next were all sequenced from one sample in a study of early T cells in non-severe SARS-CoV-2 infection. TCRdb passed the 5' RACE reads through MiXCR, listing each CDR3 protein once. This sample has about 83,000 distinct CDR3 sequences, with about 9.4% found just once. The material sequenced was whole blood, taken at baseline. These receptors were collected from an adult who was a healthcare worker with PCR-confirmed SARS-CoV-2 infection or an uninfected control (not recorded which).

This clonotype was counted between two and nine times. The chain has TRBV12-3 or TRBV12-4 and TRBJ1-1; D is possibly TRBD1 (5 bases). The CDR3 runs to 13 residues. The germline V and J ends were trimmed by 10 bases and 4 bases, with 16 bases remaining between them. The CDR3 loop reads CAIGPQGSTEAFF. The CDR3 nucleotides read TGTGCCATCGGGCCCCAGGGAAGCACTGAAGCTTTCTTT.

Many counts were recorded for this clonotype. This chain links TRBV2 with TRBJ1-1; TRBD1 matches 8 bases. The trim removed 5 bases at V and 4 bases at J, leaving 3 bases unmatched. Per germline, CDR1 SNHLY and CDR2 FYNNEI. The CDR3 is 13 residues long. In DNA, the CDR3 is TGTGCCAGCAGTAGGACAGGGAGCACTGAAGCTTTCTTT. Amino acid sequence: CASSRTGSTEAFF.

This clonotype was observed a few times. This chain links TRBV12-3 or TRBV12-4 with TRBJ2-3; tentative D call: TRBD2 (5 bases). CDR3 length equals 12 residues. With 9 bases removed from V and 2 bases from J, the gap between germline ends came to 9 bases. CDR3: CASSEDTDTQYF. CDR3 nucleotides: TGTGCCAGTAGCGAGGACACAGATACGCAGTATTTT.

This clonotype was counted ten times or more. The J gene is TRBJ2-7, the V gene TRBV20-1; possible D gene TRBD1, 5 bases. The CDR3 consists of 15 residues. Germline lookup yields CDR1 DFQATT and CDR2 SNEGSKA (reference sequence). V was clipped by 6 bases and J by 0 bases, with 18 bases between them. The CDR3 sequence: CSAGATRPRSYEQYF. CDR3 nucleotide sequence: TGCAGTGCAGGGGCAACGCGGCCCCGCTCCTACGAGCAGTACTTC.

This clonotype was observed at least ten times. This sequence joins TRBV5-4 and TRBJ2-1; no firm D call. Germline V lookup: CDR1 SGHNT, CDR2 YYREEE (reference sequence). CDR3 length equals 12 residues. The V gene lost 4 bases and the J gene lost 12 bases, with 14 bases spanning the gap. CDR3 sequence reads: CASSQKDLGQFF. Written as DNA, the CDR3 is TGTGCCAGCAGCCAAAAGGACCTGGGGCAGTTCTTC.

The genes are TRBV2 and TRBJ2-7; 9 bases align to TRBD2. The CDR3 is 15 amino acids. With V trimmed by 5 bases and J by 2 bases, 7 bases remained unmatched. Germline CDR1 reads SNHLY; CDR2 reads FYNNEI. CDR3 sequence reads: CASSPSRGRAYEQYF. In DNA form, the CDR3 reads TGTGCCAGCAGTCCCTCCCGCGGGAGGGCCTACGAGCAGTACTTC. The full variable domain, with the rest looked up from reference TRBV2 and TRBJ2-7, is EPEVTQTPSHQVTQMGQEVILRCVPISNHLYFYWYRQILGQKVEFLVSFYNNEISEKSEIFDDQFSVERPDGSNFTLKIRSTKLEDSAMYFCASSPSRGRAYEQYFGPGTRLTVT.

The genes are TRBV15 and TRBJ2-4; either TRBD1 or TRBD2 may supply D (5 bases each). The CDR3 extends over 14 amino acids. Trimming removed 5 bases at V and 6 bases at J, with 14 bases between. The germline gives CDR1 LNHNV, CDR2 YYDKDF (reference sequence). In DNA, the CDR3 is TGTGCCACCAGCGGGGACGGGTCCGGAAACATTCAGTACTTC. Translating gives CATSGDGSGNIQYF.

The J gene is TRBJ2-1, the V gene TRBV7-9; 13 nucleotides line up with TRBD2. This CDR3 has 16 residues. Trimming removed 2 bases from V and 7 bases from J; junction bases left unmatched: 5. Germline V gene sequence: CDR1 SEHNR, CDR2 FQNEAQ (reference sequence). In nucleotides, the CDR3 is TGTGCCAGCAGCTTACGGACTAGCGGGAGAAGGAATGAGCAGTTCTTC. This sequence encodes CASSLRTSGRRNEQFF.

This chain links TRBV20-1 with TRBJ2-7; TRBD2 aligns across 11 bases. The CDR3 totals 13 residues. V shed 2 bases, J shed 6 bases, and the junction held 3 bases outside the gene matches. Germline V gene sequence: CDR1 DFQATT, CDR2 SNEGSKA (reference sequence). CDR3 sequence: CSARTSGGGEQYF. The CDR3, as DNA: TGCAGTGCTAGAACTAGCGGGGGAGGCGAGCAGTACTTC.

The rearrangement links TRBV20-1 to TRBJ2-1; a weak D match, TRBD2 (5 bases). V lost 6 bases and J lost 2, with 17 bases in between. CDR3 length equals 15 residues. The germline gives CDR1 DFQATT, CDR2 SNEGSKA (reference sequence). DNA for the CDR3: TGCAGTGCCAAACCCCCTGTAGCGCCCTACAATGAGCAGTTCTTC. This gives the protein CSAKPPVAPYNEQFF.

V usage is TRBV12-3 or TRBV12-4 and J usage is TRBJ1-1, with D hard to call. Trimming took 3 bases from V and 7 from J, leaving 9 bases between them. The CDR3 runs 12 residues. This CDR3 is CASSFDGNEAFF. Here the CDR3 DNA reads TGTGCCAGCAGTTTTGACGGAAATGAAGCTTTCTTT.

This clonotype showed up many times. The V and J genes are TRBV5-1 and TRBJ2-3; D is perhaps TRBD2 (6 bases). The length of the CDR3 is 14 residues. The V gene lost 7 bases and the J gene lost 2 bases, with 14 bases spanning the gap. The germline CDR1 and CDR2 sequences are SGHRS and YFSETQ. CDR3 in amino acids: CASSPGVATDTQYF. CDR3 coding DNA: TGCGCCAGCTCGCCGGGGGTGGCCACAGATACGCAGTATTTT.

This clonotype was found many times. This sequence joins TRBV28 and TRBJ2-1; D may be TRBD2 (6 bases). The CDR3 runs to 15 residues. V was pared by 6 bases and J by 3 bases, with 15 bases between. CDR1 and CDR2 (germline): MDHEN, SYDVKM. Written as DNA, the CDR3 is TGTGCCAGCAGCCCAATCGGGACTTTCTACAATGAGCAGTTCTTC. This sequence encodes CASSPIGTFYNEQFF.

This clonotype appeared a few times. The V call is TRBV27, the J call TRBJ2-1; 14 bases fit TRBD2. The CDR3 covers 21 residues. Trimming removed 5 bases from V and 4 bases from J; junction bases left unmatched: 19. CDR1 is MNHEY and CDR2 is SMNVEV in the germline V gene (reference sequence). As DNA, the CDR3 is TGTGCCAGCAGTCGATCGGCCGGGACTAGCGGGAGTCGCTCCTTTTACAATGAGCAGTTCTTC. It encodes CASSRSAGTSGSRSFYNEQFF.

This clonotype was counted ten times or more. The chain combines TRBV6-1 with TRBJ1-5; 8 bases align to TRBD1. Germline loops: CDR1 MNHNS, CDR2 SASEGT. This CDR3 has 15 amino acids. The ends lost 7 bases at V and 6 bases at J; junction bases unmatched: 11. The CDR3 nucleotides read TGTGCCAGCACGGGGCGCGGACAGGGTATTCAGCCCCAGCATTTT. It encodes CASTGRGQGIQPQHF.

The table lists this clonotype with a few counts. The V gene is TRBV5-4, the J gene TRBJ2-5; D gene uncertain. Trimming left V 7 bases short and J 5 bases short, with 9 bases between. Germline CDR1 and CDR2: SGHNT and YYREEE (reference sequence). This CDR3 is 11 amino acids long. CDR3 amino acids: CASVLGETQYF. Here the CDR3 DNA reads TGTGCCAGCGTCCTCGGGGAGACCCAGTACTTC.

This chain links TRBV12-3 or TRBV12-4 with TRBJ2-7; TRBD2 is a possible D gene (6 bases). This CDR3 spans 16 amino acids. Trimming cost V 6 bases and J 5 bases, with 23 bases left between them. The CDR3 DNA reads TGTGCCAGCAGCACCTTGGAGGGTTGGCCTAAGGACGAGCAGTACTTC. This translates into CASSTLEGWPKDEQYF.

The V and J genes are TRBV5-1 and TRBJ1-1; perhaps TRBD1 as D (5 bases). The CDR3 is 13 residues long. Germline V CDR1 and CDR2: SGHRS, YFSETQ. V was trimmed by 3 bases and J by 0 bases, leaving 6 bases between them. The CDR3 here is CASSSRVNTEAFF. CDR3 nucleotide sequence: TGCGCCAGCAGCTCCAGGGTGAACACTGAAGCTTTCTTT.

This clonotype occurred many times. This rearrangement joins TRBV3-1 to TRBJ2-7; 8 nucleotides line up with TRBD1. Unmatched junction bases numbered 1, after V lost 4 bases and J lost 2 bases. Per germline, CDR1 LGHDT and CDR2 YNNKEL (reference sequence). CDR3 length equals 13 residues. Here the CDR3 reads CASSRTGTYEQYF. Here the CDR3 DNA reads TGTGCCAGCAGCCGGACAGGGACCTACGAGCAGTACTTC.

This clonotype was counted a few times. CDR3 loop: CASSTQQPGLQINEQYF. The CDR3 nucleotides are TGTGCCAGCAGTACCCAGCAGCCGGGACTCCAGATTAACGAGCAGTACTTC. The rearrangement links TRBV2 to TRBJ2-7, with D perhaps TRBD2 (6 bases). The CDR3 spans 17 residues. The germline CDR1 and CDR2 sequences are SNHLY and FYNNEI. V lost 5 bases, J lost 5 bases, and 25 bases lay in between.

This clonotype was seen more than once but under ten times. The chain has TRBV12-3 or TRBV12-4 and TRBJ2-7; 12 bases agree with TRBD2. Losses at the gene ends were 3 bases for V and 3 bases for J; bases not matched to a gene: 3. The CDR3 is 15 residues long. The CDR3 reads CASSFRLAGVYEQYF. Here the CDR3 DNA reads TGTGCCAGCAGTTTCCGACTAGCGGGAGTCTACGAGCAGTACTTC.

This clonotype was seen a handful of times. Germline and junction disagree at one end, which may indicate a read error. The chain combines TRBV7-2 with TRBJ1-6; tentative D call: TRBD1 (5 bases). CDR1 is SGHTA and CDR2 is FQGNSA in the germline V gene. The CDR3 is 14 residues long. The DNA of the CDR3 is TGTGCCAGCAGCCTAGCGGGGGATAATTCACCCCTCCACTTT. This gives the protein CASSLAGDNSPLHF.

The chain carries TRBV18 and TRBJ1-1; D unresolved. V shed 5 bases and J shed 8 bases, with 15 bases lying between them. Germline V gene data show CDR1 as KGHSH and CDR2 as LQKENI. The CDR3 totals 13 residues. The CDR3 spells CASSSRTYQEAFF. CDR3 sequence (DNA): TGTGCCAGCTCATCAAGGACGTACCAAGAAGCTTTCTTT.